This TCR beta chain was captured in a study of cytomegalovirus exposure and HLA in healthy donors. Study context: Previous work identified roughly 120 million unique TCR beta sequences from about 179 million T cells. Among a few hundred genotyped donors, around 80% fell in the Caucasian-associated ancestry cluster.

Primers: 60 Vbeta forward and 13 Jbeta reverse. Sequenced by immunoSEQ multiplex PCR; TCRdb stores in-frame clones only, minus some. Of 160,000 or so clones in the sample, 60% to 80% were seen once. As for the donors, each was a healthy bone marrow donor. CDR3 size: 15 residues. The sample comprised PBMCs. This receptor was taken from a male donor in good health and CMV-seronegative. The chain is built from TRBV1 and TRBJ1-3; the D segment call TRBD1 is taken from the table without a DNA check. TRBV1 is a known pseudogene. The CDR3 DNA reads TGCACCAGCAGCCGATCAGGGGATTCGGGAAACACCATATATTTT. Its protein product is CTSSRSGDSGNTIYF.